This TCR beta chain was recovered during a study of blood T cell repertoires in COVID-19. Study background: Sites in the United States, Italy and Spain provided acute and convalescent COVID-19 samples.

Per the original methods: Amplification of reference gene primers provided the estimated nucleated cell counts. Data came from immunoSEQ multiplex PCR; TCRdb stores just in-frame clones and leaves some out. Clone size and V and J calls were adopted from that table, with D and trimming inferred from the DNA. The top ten hold 1.5% to 2% of the sample, which has fewer than 350,000 clones, about 90% seen once. This CDR3 spans 15 amino acids. Between the trimmed V and J ends, which lost 1 base and 3 bases, there was a span of 10 bases. Germline V gives CDR1 PRHDT, CDR2 FYEKMQ (reference sequence). Study members were between roughly 18 and 89 years old and lived in 25 or so US regions.

This sequence was found in a woman younger than 30 with acute COVID-19. The chain carries TRBV13 and TRBJ2-1; TRBD2 is a possible D gene (5 bases). Sequenced: PBMCs or T cells enriched from blood (not recorded which). The CDR3 loop is CASSLAVGDYNEQFF. CDR3 bases: TGTGCCAGCAGCTTAGCGGTCGGGGACTACAATGAGCAGTTCTTC.